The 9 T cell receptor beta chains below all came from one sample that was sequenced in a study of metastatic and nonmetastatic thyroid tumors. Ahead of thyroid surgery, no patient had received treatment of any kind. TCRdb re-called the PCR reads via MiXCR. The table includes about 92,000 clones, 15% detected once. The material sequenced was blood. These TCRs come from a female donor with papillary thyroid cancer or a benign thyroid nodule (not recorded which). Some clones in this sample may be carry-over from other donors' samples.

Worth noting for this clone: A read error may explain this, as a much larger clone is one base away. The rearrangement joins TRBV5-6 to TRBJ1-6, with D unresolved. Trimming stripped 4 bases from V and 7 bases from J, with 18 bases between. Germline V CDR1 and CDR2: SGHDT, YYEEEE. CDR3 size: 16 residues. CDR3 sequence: CASSPEVSRRNSPLHF. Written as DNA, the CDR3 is TGTGCCAGCAGCCCCGAGGTCTCCCGGAGGAATTCACCCCTCCACTTT.

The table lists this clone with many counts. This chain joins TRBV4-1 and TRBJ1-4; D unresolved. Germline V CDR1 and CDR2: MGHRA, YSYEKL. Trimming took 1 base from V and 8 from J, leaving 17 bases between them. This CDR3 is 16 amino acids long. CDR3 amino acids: CASSQGEASPREKLFF. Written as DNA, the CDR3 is TGCGCCAGCAGCCAAGGAGAGGCAAGCCCTAGGGAAAAACTGTTTTTT.

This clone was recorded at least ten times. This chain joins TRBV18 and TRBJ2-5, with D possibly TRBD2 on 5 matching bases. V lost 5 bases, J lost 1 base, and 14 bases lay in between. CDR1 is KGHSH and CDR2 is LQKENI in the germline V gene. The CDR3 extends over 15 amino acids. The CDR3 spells CASSSVRAVQETQYF. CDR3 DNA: TGTGCCAGCTCATCTGTCCGAGCGGTCCAAGAGACCCAGTACTTC.

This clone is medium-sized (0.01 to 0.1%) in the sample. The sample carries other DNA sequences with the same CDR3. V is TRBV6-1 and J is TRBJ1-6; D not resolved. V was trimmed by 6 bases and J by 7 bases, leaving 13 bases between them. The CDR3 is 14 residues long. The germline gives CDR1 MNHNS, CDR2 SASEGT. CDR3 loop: CASRTLQANSPLHF. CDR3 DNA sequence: TGTGCCAGCAGAACCCTCCAGGCGAATTCACCCCTCCACTTT.

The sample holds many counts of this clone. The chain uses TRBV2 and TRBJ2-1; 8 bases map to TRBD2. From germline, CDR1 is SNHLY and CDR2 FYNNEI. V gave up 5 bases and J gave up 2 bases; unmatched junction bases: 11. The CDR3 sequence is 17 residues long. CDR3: CASSPHTRGGAYNEQFF. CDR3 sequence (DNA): TGTGCCAGCAGTCCGCACACCCGGGGGGGAGCCTACAATGAGCAGTTCTTC.

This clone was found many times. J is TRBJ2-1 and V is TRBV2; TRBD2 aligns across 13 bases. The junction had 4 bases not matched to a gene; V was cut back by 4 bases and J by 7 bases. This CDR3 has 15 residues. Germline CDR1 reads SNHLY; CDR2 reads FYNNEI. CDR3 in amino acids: CASSGTSGGQNEQFF. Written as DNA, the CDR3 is TGTGCCAGCAGTGGGACTAGCGGGGGTCAAAATGAGCAGTTCTTC.

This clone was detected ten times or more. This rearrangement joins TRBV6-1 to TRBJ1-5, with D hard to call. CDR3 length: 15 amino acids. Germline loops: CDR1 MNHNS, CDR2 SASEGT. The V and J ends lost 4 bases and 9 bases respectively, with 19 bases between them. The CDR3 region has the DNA TGTGCCAGCAGTGCCATTTCCGAGGGTTCGGCGCCCCAGCATTTT. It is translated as CASSAISEGSAPQHF.

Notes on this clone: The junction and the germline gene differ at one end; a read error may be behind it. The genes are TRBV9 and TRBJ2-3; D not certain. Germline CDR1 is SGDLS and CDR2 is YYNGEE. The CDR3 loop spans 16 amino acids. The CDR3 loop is CAISVAFQAGTDTQYF. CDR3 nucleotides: TGTGCCATCAGCGTAGCTTTCCAGGCGGGCACAGATACGCAGTATTTT. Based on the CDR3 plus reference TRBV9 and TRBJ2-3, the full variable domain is DSGVTQTPKHLITATGQRVTLRCSPRSGDLSVYWYQQSLDQGLQFLIQYYNGEERAKGNILERFSAQQFPDLHSELNLSSLELGDSALYFCAISVAFQAGTDTQYFGPGTRLTVL.

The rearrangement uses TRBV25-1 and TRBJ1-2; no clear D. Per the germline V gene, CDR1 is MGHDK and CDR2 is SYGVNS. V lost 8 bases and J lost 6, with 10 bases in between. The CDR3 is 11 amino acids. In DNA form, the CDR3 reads TGTGCCAGCGGACTGAGGGATGGCTACACCTTC. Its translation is CASGLRDGYTF.